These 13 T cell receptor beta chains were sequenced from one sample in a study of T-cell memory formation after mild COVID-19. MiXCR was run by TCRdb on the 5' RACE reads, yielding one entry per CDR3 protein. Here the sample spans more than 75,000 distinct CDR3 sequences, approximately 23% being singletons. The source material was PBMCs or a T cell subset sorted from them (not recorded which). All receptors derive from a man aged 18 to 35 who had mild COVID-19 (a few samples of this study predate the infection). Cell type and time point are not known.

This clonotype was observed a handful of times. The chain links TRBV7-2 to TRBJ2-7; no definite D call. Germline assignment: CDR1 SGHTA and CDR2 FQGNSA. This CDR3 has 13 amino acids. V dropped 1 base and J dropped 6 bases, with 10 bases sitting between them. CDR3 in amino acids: CASSLGRASEQYV. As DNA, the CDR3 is TGTGCCAGCAGCTTAGGTCGGGCATCCGAGCAGTACGTC.

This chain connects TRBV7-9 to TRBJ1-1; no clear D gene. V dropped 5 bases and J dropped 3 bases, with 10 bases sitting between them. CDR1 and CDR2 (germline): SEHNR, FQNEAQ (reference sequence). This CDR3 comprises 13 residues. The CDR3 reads CASSLRQDTEAFF. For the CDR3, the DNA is TGTGCCAGCAGCCTACGTCAAGACACTGAAGCTTTCTTT.

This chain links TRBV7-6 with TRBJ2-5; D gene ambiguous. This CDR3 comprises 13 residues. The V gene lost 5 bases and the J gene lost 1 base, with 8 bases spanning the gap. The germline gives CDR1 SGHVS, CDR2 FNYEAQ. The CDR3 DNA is TGTGCCAGCAGCCCCCCGGGCCAAGAGACCCAGTACTTC. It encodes CASSPPGQETQYF.

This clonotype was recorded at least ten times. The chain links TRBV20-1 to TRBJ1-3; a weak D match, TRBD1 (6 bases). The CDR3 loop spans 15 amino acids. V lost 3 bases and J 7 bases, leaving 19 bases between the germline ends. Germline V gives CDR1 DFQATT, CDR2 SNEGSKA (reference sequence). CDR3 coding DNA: TGCAGTGCTAGCGGGACAACTGGATACTGGAACACCATATATTTT. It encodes CSASGTTGYWNTIYF.

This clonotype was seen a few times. CDR3 region: CASSLARAGPGELFF. The CDR3 DNA is TGTGCCAGCAGCTTAGCCAGGGCTGGGCCCGGGGAGCTGTTTTTT. The chain carries TRBV7-6 and TRBJ2-2, with D perhaps TRBD1 (5 bases). Germline V gene lookup returns CDR1 SGHVS and CDR2 FNYEAQ. With 0 bases removed from V and 6 bases from J, the gap between germline ends came to 11 bases. The CDR3 runs 15 residues.

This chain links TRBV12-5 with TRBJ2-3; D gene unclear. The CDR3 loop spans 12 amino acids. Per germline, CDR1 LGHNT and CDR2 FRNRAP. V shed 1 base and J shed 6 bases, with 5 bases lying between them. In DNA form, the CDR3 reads TGTGCTAGTGGTTTGGGAGGTGATACGCAGTATTTT. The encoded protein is CASGLGGDTQYF.

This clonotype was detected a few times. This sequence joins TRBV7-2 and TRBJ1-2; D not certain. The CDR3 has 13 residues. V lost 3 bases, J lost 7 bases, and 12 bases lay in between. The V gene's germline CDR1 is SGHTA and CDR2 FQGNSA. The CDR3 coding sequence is TGTGCCAGCAGCTTGGGTGACTTTGGTGGCTACACCTTC. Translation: CASSLGDFGGYTF.

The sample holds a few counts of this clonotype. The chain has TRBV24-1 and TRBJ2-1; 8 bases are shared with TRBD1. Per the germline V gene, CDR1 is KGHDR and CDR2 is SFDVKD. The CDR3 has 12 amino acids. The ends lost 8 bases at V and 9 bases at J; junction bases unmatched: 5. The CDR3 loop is CATIGQGGEQFF. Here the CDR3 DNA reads TGTGCCACCATCGGACAGGGTGGTGAGCAGTTCTTC.

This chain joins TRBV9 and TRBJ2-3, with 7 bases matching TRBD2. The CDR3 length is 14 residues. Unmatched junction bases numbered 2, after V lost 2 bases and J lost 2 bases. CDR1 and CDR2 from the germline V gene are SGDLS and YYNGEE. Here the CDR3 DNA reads TGTGCCAGCAGCGTTAGCGGGCTCACAGATACGCAGTATTTT. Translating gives CASSVSGLTDTQYF.

CDR3 amino acids: CASSAYSGGRDTQYF. CDR3 DNA: TGTGCCAGCAGTGCCTATAGCGGGGGTAGAGATACGCAGTATTTT. V and J are TRBV2 and TRBJ2-3; 9 bases match TRBD2. The CDR3 loop spans 15 amino acids. V dropped 4 bases and J dropped 5; count of bases not matched to a gene: 7. Per the germline V gene, CDR1 is SNHLY and CDR2 is FYNNEI. Supplemented by reference TRBV2 and TRBJ2-3, the full variable domain reads EPEVTQTPSHQVTQMGQEVILRCVPISNHLYFYWYRQILGQKVEFLVSFYNNEISEKSEIFDDQFSVERPDGSNFTLKIRSTKLEDSAMYFCASSAYSGGRDTQYFGPGTRLTVL.

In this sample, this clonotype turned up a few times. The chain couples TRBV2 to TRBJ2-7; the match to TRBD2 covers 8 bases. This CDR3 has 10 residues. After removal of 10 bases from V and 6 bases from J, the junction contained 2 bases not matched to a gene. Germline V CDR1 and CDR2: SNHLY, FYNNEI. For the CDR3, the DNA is TGTGCCACGGGAGGGCCCGAGCAGTACGTC. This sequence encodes CATGGPEQYV.

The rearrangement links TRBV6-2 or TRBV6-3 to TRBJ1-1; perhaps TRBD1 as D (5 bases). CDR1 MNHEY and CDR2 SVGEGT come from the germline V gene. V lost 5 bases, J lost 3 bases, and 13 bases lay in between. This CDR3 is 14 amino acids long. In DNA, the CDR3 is TGTGCCAGCAGTGAGGCAGGGTCCGACACTGAAGCTTTCTTT. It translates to CASSEAGSDTEAFF.

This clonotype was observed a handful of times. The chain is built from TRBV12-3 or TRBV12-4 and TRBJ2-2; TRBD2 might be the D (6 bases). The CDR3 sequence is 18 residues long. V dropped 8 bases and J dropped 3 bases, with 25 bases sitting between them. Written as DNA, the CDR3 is TGTGCCAGCTGCCGTCCCTGGTCTAGCGCGCAGGACACCGGGGAGCTGTTTTTT. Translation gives CASCRPWSSAQDTGELFF.